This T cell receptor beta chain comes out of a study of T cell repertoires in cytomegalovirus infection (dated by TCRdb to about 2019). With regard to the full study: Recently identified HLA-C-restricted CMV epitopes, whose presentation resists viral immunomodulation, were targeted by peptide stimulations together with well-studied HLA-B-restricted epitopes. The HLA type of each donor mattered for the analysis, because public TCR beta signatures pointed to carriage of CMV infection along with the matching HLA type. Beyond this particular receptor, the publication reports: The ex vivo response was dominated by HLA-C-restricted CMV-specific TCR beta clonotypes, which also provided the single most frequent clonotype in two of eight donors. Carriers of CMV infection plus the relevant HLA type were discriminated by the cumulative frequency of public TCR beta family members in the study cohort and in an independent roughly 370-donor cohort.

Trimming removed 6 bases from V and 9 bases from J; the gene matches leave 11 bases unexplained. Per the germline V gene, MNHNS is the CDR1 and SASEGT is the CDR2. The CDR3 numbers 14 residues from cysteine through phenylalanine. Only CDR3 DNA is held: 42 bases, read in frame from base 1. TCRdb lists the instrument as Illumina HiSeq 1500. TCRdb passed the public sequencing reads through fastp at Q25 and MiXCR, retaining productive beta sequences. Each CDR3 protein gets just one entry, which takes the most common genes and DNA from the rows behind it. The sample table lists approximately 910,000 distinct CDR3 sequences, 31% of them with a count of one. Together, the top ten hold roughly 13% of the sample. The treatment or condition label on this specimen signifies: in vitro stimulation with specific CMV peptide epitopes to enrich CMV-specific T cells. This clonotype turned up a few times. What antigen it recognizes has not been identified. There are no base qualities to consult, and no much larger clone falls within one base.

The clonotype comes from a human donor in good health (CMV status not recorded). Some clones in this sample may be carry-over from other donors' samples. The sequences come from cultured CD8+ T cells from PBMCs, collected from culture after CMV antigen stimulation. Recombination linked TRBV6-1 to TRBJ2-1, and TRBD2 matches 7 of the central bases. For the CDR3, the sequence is CASSTEGGGIEQFF. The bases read TGTGCCAGCAGCACCGAGGGCGGGGGTATTGAGCAGTTCTTC.